This T cell receptor (beta chain) was sequenced in a study of cytomegalovirus exposure and HLA in healthy donors. Findings of the study overall: TCR beta sequences reportedly predicted the HLA-A and HLA-B alleles of most subjects accurately.

It was with 60 Vbeta and 13 Jbeta primers that the PCR ran. The repertoire was sequenced with immunoSEQ multiplex PCR; TCRdb's copy has only in-frame clones and lacks some. This listing includes about 96,000 clones. Regarding this clone: Its antigen is not identified.

The V end lost 0 bases, the J end lost 5 bases, and 12 bases lay between the germline ends. Germline V CDR1 and CDR2: SGHRS, YFSETQ. CDR3 length equals 15 residues. Input material: PBMCs. This clonotype was sampled from a woman in her 30s in good health and CMV-seronegative. This chain connects TRBV5-1 to TRBJ2-1; a possible D gene is TRBD1 (6 bases). The chain's CDR3 is CASSLDRAGNNEQFF. CDR3 DNA: TGCGCCAGCAGCTTGGACAGGGCGGGTAACAATGAGCAGTTCTTC.